The 32 T cell receptor beta chains given below trace back to one sample, sequenced in a study of STAT3 mutations in large granular lymphocyte leukemia. Which antigens these TCRs recognize remains unknown. Measured with immunoSEQ multiplex PCR; TCRdb has only the in-frame clones, and not every one. The table records about 10,000 clones, 70% to 90% of them present only once. Broader study findings: Every T-LGLL patient had at least one immunodominant TCRbeta clonotype.

Sequencing was carried out using peripheral blood mononuclear cells. These receptors originate from a man aged 60-69 years with T-cell large granular lymphocyte leukemia. Some clones in this sample may be carry-over from other donors' samples.

This chain connects TRBV29-1 to TRBJ1-1; 9 bases are shared with TRBD1. This CDR3 has 18 residues. The junction had 20 bases not matched to a gene; V was cut back by 4 bases and J by 5 bases. Germline CDR1 reads SQVTM; CDR2 reads ANQGSEA. CDR3 loop: CSVAPGGGTGFGRTEAFF. DNA for the CDR3: TGCAGCGTTGCCCCCGGAGGTGGGACAGGGTTTGGGAGGACTGAAGCTTTCTTT. Based on the CDR3 plus reference TRBV29-1 and TRBJ1-1, the full variable domain is SAVISQKPSRDICQRGTSLTIQCQVDSQVTMMFWYRQQPGQSLTLIATANQGSEATYESGFVIDKFPISRPNLTFSTLTVSNMSPEDSSIYLCSVAPGGGTGFGRTEAFFGQGTRLTVV.

J is TRBJ2-5 and V is TRBV30; maybe TRBD1 (6 bases). Germline CDR1 GTSNPN, CDR2 SVGIG (reference sequence). Trimming left V 5 bases short and J 0 bases short, with 7 bases between. The CDR3 contains 12 residues. DNA of the CDR3: TGTGCCTGGGGGGACAACCAAGAGACCCAGTACTTC. Residues: CAWGDNQETQYF.

V is TRBV9 and J is TRBJ2-3, with 7 positions matching TRBD2. Germline V gene lookup returns CDR1 SGDLS and CDR2 YYNGEE. Trimming took 3 bases from V and 11 from J; bases not matched to a gene: 9. This CDR3 comprises 13 residues. The CDR3 loop is CASSADTGGQQYF. The CDR3 region has the DNA TGTGCCAGCAGCGCCGACACGGGAGGCCAGCAGTATTTT.

V usage is TRBV30 and J usage is TRBJ1-5; D unresolved. This CDR3 contains 14 residues. Germline CDR1 and CDR2: GTSNPN and SVGIG (reference sequence). V lost 2 bases, J lost 8 bases, and 16 bases lay in between. Here the CDR3 reads CAWSPRLPGEPQHF. The CDR3 DNA sequence: TGTGCCTGGAGTCCCCGGTTGCCTGGGGAGCCCCAGCATTTT.

The chain is built from TRBV21-1 and TRBJ2-2. TRBV21-1 is classified as a pseudogene. This CDR3 is 13 amino acids long. This CDR3 is CARLRADTGELFF. Written as DNA, the CDR3 is TGTGCCAGACTACGGGCCGACACCGGGGAGCTGTTTTTT.

This chain connects TRBV30 to TRBJ2-4; possibly TRBD2 for D (5 bases). The CDR3 runs to 15 residues. The V and J ends lost 2 bases and 1 base respectively, with 12 bases between them. Germline-derived CDR1 and CDR2 are GTSNPN and SVGIG (reference sequence). DNA of the CDR3: TGTGCCTGGAGTCCTCTTCCGGGGGCCAAAAACATTCAGTACTTC. Translating it yields CAWSPLPGAKNIQYF.

The rearrangement links TRBV27 to TRBJ1-1; TRBD1 aligns across 9 bases. Germline CDR1 reads MNHEY; CDR2 reads SMNVEV (reference sequence). J gave up 5 bases and V 6 bases, and 19 bases lay outside the gene matches. This CDR3 comprises 18 residues. In nucleotides, the CDR3 is TGTGCCAGCAGGCCGGGGCGGGGGGCCGGGACAGGGAGGACTGAAGCTTTCTTT. The encoded protein is CASRPGRGAGTGRTEAFF.

Worth noting for this clone: The junction departs from the called germline gene at one end, perhaps through a read error. The chain links TRBV7-7 to TRBJ1-1; no firm D call. The CDR3 runs to 13 residues. In germline, CDR1 is SSHAT, CDR2 FNYEAQ (reference sequence). CDR3 bases: TGTGCTAGCAGCCCGGCAGAGAACACTGAAGCTTTCTTT. Amino acids: CASSPAENTEAFF.

The rearrangement links TRBV29-1 to TRBJ1-5, with a possible D match to TRBD1 (6 bases). The CDR3 runs to 12 residues. V was pared by 6 bases and J by 10 bases, with 16 bases between. CDR1 SQVTM and CDR2 ANQGSEA come from the germline V gene. CDR3 in DNA: TGCAGCGTGGGAGGGGGGGCGGATCCCCAGCATTTT. This encodes CSVGGGADPQHF.

The V and J genes are TRBV5-4 and TRBJ1-2; D is ambiguous. Germline values: CDR1 SGHNT, CDR2 YYREEE (reference sequence). The V end lost 3 bases, the J end lost 5 bases, and 14 bases lay between the germline ends. The CDR3 has 14 amino acids. The CDR3 here is CASSSENTAYGYTF. CDR3 nucleotides: TGTGCCAGCAGCTCCGAAAACACAGCTTATGGCTACACCTTC.

This clone was detected only once. The chain employs TRBV29-1 and TRBJ1-2; TRBD1 matches at 9 bases. This CDR3 is 17 amino acids long. Trimming at V came to 5 bases and at J to 1 base, leaving 14 bases not matched to a gene. CDR1 and CDR2 from the germline V gene are SQVTM and ANQGSEA. The CDR3, as DNA: TGCAGCGTTTACGGCTTAGGGACAGGGTCTTTTAACTATGGCTACACCTTC. This gives the protein CSVYGLGTGSFNYGYTF.

In this sample, this clone turned up a few times. V gene TRBV7-2 combines with J gene TRBJ1-2; 8 nucleotides line up with TRBD1. Germline V gene data show CDR1 as SGHTA and CDR2 as FQGNSA. This CDR3 region has 14 residues. The trim removed 5 bases at V and 6 bases at J, leaving 8 bases unmatched. CDR3 nucleotide sequence: TGTGCCAGCAGCCCTACAGGGGGTGGGAATGGCTACACCTTC. Translating it yields CASSPTGGGNGYTF. The full variable domain, its missing parts supplied by reference TRBV7-2 and TRBJ1-2, is GAGVSQSPSNKVTEKGKDVELRCDPISGHTALYWYRQSLGQGLEFLIYFQGNSAPDKSGLPSDRFSAERTGGSVSTLTIQRTQQEDSAVYLCASSPTGGGNGYTFGSGTRLTVV.

The rearrangement uses TRBV5-4 and TRBJ2-2; D gene uncertain. Trimming pared 4 bases from V and 6 bases from J, leaving 7 bases between. Germline V gene lookup returns CDR1 SGHNT and CDR2 YYREEE (reference sequence). The CDR3 contains 12 residues. The CDR3, as DNA: TGTGCCAGCAGCCGCCCTGCCGGGGAGCTGTTTTTT. Residues: CASSRPAGELFF.

V usage is TRBV6-1 and J usage is TRBJ1-3, with TRBD1 as a possible D gene (5 bases). Germline assignment: CDR1 MNHNS and CDR2 SASEGT. V was cut by 3 bases and J by 4 bases, with 13 bases left in between. The CDR3 totals 15 residues. DNA for the CDR3: TGTGCCAGCAGTGATCAGGTCGGGGGGGGAAACACCATATATTTT. Encoded protein: CASSDQVGGGNTIYF.

This clone has a handful of counts. This sequence joins TRBV10-2 and TRBJ1-1; D not resolved. Trimming stripped 5 bases from V and 5 bases from J, with 12 bases between. The CDR3 runs 13 residues. The germline CDR1 and CDR2 sequences are WSHSY and SAAADI. This CDR3 is CASSTDGWTEAFF. The DNA for the CDR3 is TGCGCCAGCAGTACAGACGGTTGGACTGAAGCTTTCTTT.

V gene TRBV5-6 combines with J gene TRBJ1-1; 8 bases agree with TRBD1. The trim removed 4 bases at V and 5 bases at J, leaving 10 bases unmatched. Germline V gene lookup returns CDR1 SGHDT and CDR2 YYEEEE. This CDR3 is 15 amino acids long. In nucleotides, the CDR3 is TGTGCCAGCAGCCTGTACCAGGGGGCAATTACTGAAGCTTTCTTT. It yields the protein CASSLYQGAITEAFF.

The chain is built from TRBV6-5 and TRBJ1-3; the D is unclear. V gave up 7 bases and J gave up 2 bases, with 12 bases separating them. CDR3 length equals 14 residues. CDR1 is MNHEY and CDR2 is SVGAGI in the germline V gene. Written as DNA, the CDR3 is TGTGCCAGCATGAGGAGTCTACCTGGAAACACCATATATTTT. Its protein product is CASMRSLPGNTIYF.

The V gene is TRBV6-5, the J gene TRBJ1-2; TRBD1 agrees at 9 bases. CDR3 size: 14 residues. In germline, CDR1 is MNHEY, CDR2 SVGAGI. V shed 5 bases and J 8 bases; nucleotides not matched to a gene: 9. In nucleotides, the CDR3 is TGTGCCAGCAGTCCGGGGACAGGGCCCTTCGGCTACACCTTC. This encodes CASSPGTGPFGYTF.

For the CDR3, the DNA is TGCGCCAGCAGCCCCCTGGACAGGGGATACTACGAGCAGTACTTC. This gives the protein CASSPLDRGYYEQYF. The chain is built from TRBV5-1 and TRBJ2-7, with 9 nucleotides matching TRBD1. The CDR3 covers 15 residues. Unmatched junction bases numbered 8, after V lost 4 bases and J lost 3 bases. CDR1 is SGHRS, CDR2 YFSETQ, per germline. The full variable domain, completed using reference TRBV5-1 and TRBJ2-7, is KAGVTQTPRYLIKTRGQQVTLSCSPISGHRSVSWYQQTPGQGLQFLFEYFSETQRNKGNFPGRFSGRQFSNSRSEMNVSTLELGDSALYLCASSPLDRGYYEQYFGPGTRLTVT.

The chain carries TRBV5-1 and TRBJ1-3; possibly TRBD1 for D (5 bases). Between the trimmed V and J ends, which lost 4 bases and 0 bases, there was a span of 14 bases. CDR1 is SGHRS and CDR2 is YFSETQ in the germline V gene. The CDR3 runs to 16 residues. Here the CDR3 DNA reads TGCGCCAGCAGCCCCTTGACAGCGAACTCTGGAAACACCATATATTTT. Its translation: CASSPLTANSGNTIYF.

This clone was observed a single time. The chain couples TRBV29-1 to TRBJ2-1; D gene uncertain. Germline CDR1 reads SQVTM; CDR2 reads ANQGSEA. The CDR3 totals 11 residues. V was clipped by 6 bases and J by 7 bases, with 10 bases between them. This CDR3 is CSVPITNEQFF. DNA for the CDR3: TGCAGCGTCCCCATCACGAATGAGCAGTTCTTC.

The chain carries TRBV20-1 and TRBJ2-7; possibly TRBD2 for D (6 bases). Germline lookup yields CDR1 DFQATT and CDR2 SNEGSKA (reference sequence). This CDR3 spans 11 amino acids. The ends were cut back, 5 bases at V and 5 bases at J, with 10 bases in the middle. CDR3 DNA: TGCAGTGCTCCGCGCGGGGACGAGCAGTACTTC. Protein sequence: CSAPRGDEQYF.

This chain links TRBV10-3 with TRBJ1-2; D gene ambiguous. The CDR3 length is 14 residues. Germline V gene sequence: CDR1 ENHRY, CDR2 SYGVKD. Trimming stripped 3 bases from V and 3 bases from J, with 11 bases between. Written as DNA, the CDR3 is TGTGCCATCAGTGAATTAGGGTCGGACTATGGCTACACCTTC. Its protein product is CAISELGSDYGYTF.

J is TRBJ2-7 and V is TRBV30; D is ambiguous. The germline V gene encodes CDR1 GTSNPN and CDR2 SVGIG (reference sequence). This CDR3 is 12 amino acids long. V lost 3 bases and J lost 1, with 7 bases in between. CDR3 amino acids: CAWRTVSYEQYF. The CDR3 region has the DNA TGTGCCTGGAGGACCGTATCCTACGAGCAGTACTTC.

This clone counts as hyperexpanded. The chain employs TRBV28 and TRBJ2-1, with 12 bases fitting TRBD2. The CDR3 is 15 amino acids. Germline-derived CDR1 and CDR2 are MDHEN and SYDVKM. V gave up 3 bases and J gave up 4 bases; unmatched junction bases: 1. The CDR3 spells CASSLLAGGYNEQFF. The CDR3 region has the DNA TGTGCCAGCAGTTTGCTAGCGGGAGGGTACAATGAGCAGTTCTTC.

The rearrangement uses TRBV7-2 and TRBJ2-5; D assignment may be TRBD1 or TRBD2 (5 bases each). Trimming shortened V by 5 bases and J by 5 bases, and 9 bases separated the two germline ends. The CDR3 is 12 amino acids. The germline gives CDR1 SGHTA, CDR2 FQGNSA. In nucleotides, the CDR3 is TGTGCCAGCAGCGGGGGTTATGAGACCCAGTACTTC. Translating gives CASSGGYETQYF.

This clone was found once. V usage is TRBV19 and J usage is TRBJ1-5; D is unresolved. Germline V CDR1 and CDR2: LNHDA, SQIVND (reference sequence). The CDR3 covers 12 residues. V shed 6 bases and J shed 4 bases, with 7 bases lying between them. Written as DNA, the CDR3 is TGTGCCAGTAGGGCGGATAATCAGCCCCAGCATTTT. This codes for CASRADNQPQHF.

The chain carries TRBV15 and TRBJ1-1; maybe TRBD1 (5 bases). V lost 1 base, J lost 3 bases, and 6 bases lay in between. CDR1 LNHNV and CDR2 YYDKDF come from the germline V gene (reference sequence). This CDR3 spans 13 amino acids. This CDR3 reads CATSRVTDTEAFF. CDR3 nucleotide sequence: TGTGCCACCAGCAGAGTGACAGACACTGAAGCTTTCTTT.

The genes are TRBV2 and TRBJ2-5; D ambiguous. This CDR3 has 13 amino acids. The V end lost 5 bases, the J end lost 5 bases, and 12 bases lay between the germline ends. Germline V lookup: CDR1 SNHLY, CDR2 FYNNEI. DNA for the CDR3: TGTGCCAGCAGTTCAGATCTAGGGGAGACCCAGTACTTC. Its protein product is CASSSDLGETQYF.

The chain uses TRBV30 and TRBJ2-7, with D perhaps given as TRBD1 or TRBD2 (6 bases each). Germline assignment: CDR1 GTSNPN and CDR2 SVGIG (reference sequence). This CDR3 has 12 amino acids. Trimming left V 5 bases short and J 3 bases short, with 11 bases between. The CDR3 sequence is CAWQQGGYEQYF. DNA of the CDR3: TGTGCCTGGCAACAGGGAGGCTACGAGCAGTACTTC. Variable domain in full (rest from reference TRBV30 and TRBJ2-7): SQTIHQWPATLVQPVGSPLSLECTVEGTSNPNLYWYRQAAGRGLQLLFYSVGIGQISSEVPQNLSASRPQDRQFILSSKKLLLSDSGFYLCAWQQGGYEQYFGPGTRLTVT.

The chain combines TRBV20-1 with TRBJ2-7; TRBD1 agrees at 7 bases. Germline CDR1 is DFQATT and CDR2 is SNEGSKA (reference sequence). V shed 3 bases and J 13 bases; nucleotides not matched to a gene: 9. CDR3 size: 11 residues. The CDR3 here is CSASVQGVVYF. The CDR3 region has the DNA TGCAGTGCTAGTGTTCAGGGGGTCGTCTACTTC.

This clone has just a few counts. The chain couples TRBV4-1 to TRBJ2-7; D might be TRBD1 (6 bases). Trimming removed 0 bases from V and 5 bases from J, with 17 bases in between. Germline V gives CDR1 MGHRA, CDR2 YSYEKL. The CDR3 extends over 16 amino acids. The CDR3 coding sequence is TGCGCCAGCAGCCAAGATTCGGCAGGGGTGTTGAACGAGCAGTACTTC. It is translated as CASSQDSAGVLNEQYF.